A selection of T cell receptor beta chains follows, all from one sample in a study of cytomegalovirus exposure and HLA in healthy donors. TCRdb's copy holds only in-frame clones and misses some; the assay was immunoSEQ multiplex PCR. The sample has roughly 120,000 clones; over 60% are singletons. The sequenced material came from PBMCs. These receptor sequences come from a woman aged 40 to 50 in good health and CMV-seropositive. The CDR3 runs from the conserved cysteine through the conserved F or W. Fields, in order: D gene, clone size, V gene, J gene, CDR3 DNA, CDR3 protein. A D gene is named only where the DNA matches it firmly. Only part of the rows carry a size: once, few, many, or a class if the clone is expanded.

d_call: .; clone_size: .; v_call: TRBV5-5; j_call: TRBJ1-2; cdr3_nt: TGTGCCAGCAGCTTGTCCCGGGAAGGCTATGGCTACACCTTC; cdr3_aa: CASSLSREGYGYTF
d_call: .; clone_size: .; v_call: TRBV2; j_call: TRBJ1-1; cdr3_nt: TGTGCCAGCATTGGCCAGGGCTATGCTGAAGCTTTCTTT; cdr3_aa: CASIGQGYAEAFF
d_call: .; clone_size: .; v_call: TRBV9; j_call: TRBJ1-2; cdr3_nt: TGTGCCAGCAGCGTAGACCAGGGACTTAACTATGGCTACACCTTC; cdr3_aa: CASSVDQGLNYGYTF
d_call: TRBD1; clone_size: .; v_call: TRBV5-4; j_call: TRBJ1-1; cdr3_nt: TGTGCCAGCAGACGTCAGGGTACAGGGGGCACTGAAGCTTTCTTT; cdr3_aa: CASRRQGTGGTEAFF
d_call: TRBD2; clone_size: few; v_call: TRBV5-6; j_call: TRBJ2-5; cdr3_nt: TGTGCCAGCAGCCTACCCGGACTAGCGGGGGGAGTAGAGACCCAGTACTTC; cdr3_aa: CASSLPGLAGGVETQYF
d_call: .; clone_size: few; v_call: TRBV27; j_call: TRBJ2-2; cdr3_nt: TGTGCCAGCAGTTTCGGGGTATCTACCGGGGAGCTGTTTTTT; cdr3_aa: CASSFGVSTGELFF
d_call: TRBD1; clone_size: .; v_call: TRBV27; j_call: TRBJ1-2; cdr3_nt: TGTGCCAGCAGTCGGACAGGGCTGAATGGCTACACCTTC; cdr3_aa: CASSRTGLNGYTF
d_call: .; clone_size: .; v_call: TRBV13; j_call: TRBJ1-5; cdr3_nt: TGTGCCAGCAGCTCGGGGTTAACTCAGCCCCAGCATTTT; cdr3_aa: CASSSGLTQPQHF
d_call: .; clone_size: .; v_call: TRBV5-1; j_call: TRBJ1-1; cdr3_nt: TGCGCCAGCAGCTTGGATGGCCAGGGGACGCGAGCTTTCTTT; cdr3_aa: CASSLDGQGTRAFF
d_call: .; clone_size: .; v_call: TRBV7-2; j_call: TRBJ1-5; cdr3_nt: TGTGCCAGCAGCTTAGCCGGGAATAGCAATCAGCCCCAGCATTTT; cdr3_aa: CASSLAGNSNQPQHF
d_call: .; clone_size: .; v_call: TRBV7-8; j_call: TRBJ2-3; cdr3_nt: TGTGCCAGCAGCTCGCCAGGCCTGCCCACAGATACGCAGTATTTT; cdr3_aa: CASSSPGLPTDTQYF
d_call: TRBD1; clone_size: .; v_call: TRBV7-3; j_call: TRBJ1-1; cdr3_nt: TGTGCCAGCAGCCCCCTCGGACAGGGGAGGACTGAAGCTTTCTTT; cdr3_aa: CASSPLGQGRTEAFF
d_call: TRBD1; clone_size: .; v_call: TRBV2; j_call: TRBJ2-5; cdr3_nt: TGTGCCAGCTCCCGACAGGGGGCGCTTTTGGAGACCCAGTACTTC; cdr3_aa: CASSRQGALLETQYF
d_call: .; clone_size: .; v_call: TRBV5-1; j_call: TRBJ1-1; cdr3_nt: TGCGCCAGCAGCTTCGAGAATTTAAACACTGAAGCTTTCTTT; cdr3_aa: CASSFENLNTEAFF
d_call: TRBD2; clone_size: once; v_call: TRBV15; j_call: TRBJ2-5; cdr3_nt: TGTGCCACCAGGGGGGGGTCAGAGACCCAGTACTTC; cdr3_aa: CATRGGSETQYF
d_call: TRBD1; clone_size: .; v_call: TRBV7-9; j_call: TRBJ2-7; cdr3_nt: TGTGCCAGCAGGAAGGGGACAGCATCCTACGAGCAGTACTTC; cdr3_aa: CASRKGTASYEQYF
d_call: .; clone_size: .; v_call: TRBV6-1; j_call: TRBJ1-1; cdr3_nt: TGTGCCAGCAGTGAACATTTGGCAGTTGAAGCTTTCTTT; cdr3_aa: CASSEHLAVEAFF
d_call: TRBD2; clone_size: .; v_call: TRBV5-1; j_call: TRBJ2-5; cdr3_nt: TGCGCCAGCTACCAACGGGGACTAGCGGGGAGAGAGACCCAGTACTTC; cdr3_aa: CASYQRGLAGRETQYF
d_call: TRBD1; clone_size: .; v_call: TRBV7-2; j_call: TRBJ1-2; cdr3_nt: TGTGCCAGCAGCGTAGACCGACAGGGGGGGGGCTACACCTTC; cdr3_aa: CASSVDRQGGGYTF
d_call: .; clone_size: .; v_call: TRBV25-1; j_call: TRBJ2-2; cdr3_nt: TGTGCCAGCAGTGTACCACAGGGCACCGGGGAGCTGTTTTTT; cdr3_aa: CASSVPQGTGELFF
d_call: .; clone_size: .; v_call: TRBV4-3; j_call: TRBJ2-1; cdr3_nt: TGCGCCAGCAGCCAGGTTCGAGGTTCTGGTTATGAGCAGTTCTTC; cdr3_aa: CASSQVRGSGYEQFF
d_call: .; clone_size: .; v_call: TRBV4-1; j_call: TRBJ1-1; cdr3_nt: TGCGCCAGCAGCCCTCAGATGAACACTGAAGCTTTCTTT; cdr3_aa: CASSPQMNTEAFF
d_call: .; clone_size: .; v_call: TRBV29-1; j_call: TRBJ2-5; cdr3_nt: TGCAGCGTTGAAGATTGGGGGGATATCCAAGAGACCCAGTACTTC; cdr3_aa: CSVEDWGDIQETQYF
d_call: TRBD1; clone_size: .; v_call: TRBV9; j_call: TRBJ1-6; cdr3_nt: TGTGCCAGCAGCGTAGTGGGCCGCACGACAGGGCTAAATTCACCCCTCCACTTT; cdr3_aa: CASSVVGRTTGLNSPLHF
d_call: TRBD1; clone_size: .; v_call: TRBV5-6; j_call: TRBJ2-1; cdr3_nt: TGTGCCAGCAGCCCGCTGGGTAGAACAGGGGGATCCGATGAGCAGTTCTTC; cdr3_aa: CASSPLGRTGGSDEQFF
d_call: .; clone_size: .; v_call: TRBV6-1; j_call: TRBJ2-7; cdr3_nt: TGTGCCAGCAGAAGAGAGGACTCAAGTTCCTACGAGCAGTACTTC; cdr3_aa: CASRREDSSSYEQYF
d_call: TRBD2; clone_size: .; v_call: TRBV5-4; j_call: TRBJ2-3; cdr3_nt: TGTGCCAGCAGCTCTAAGACTAGCGGGGGGGCCAGCACAGATACGCAGTATTTT; cdr3_aa: CASSSKTSGGASTDTQYF
d_call: TRBD1; clone_size: .; v_call: TRBV9; j_call: TRBJ1-2; cdr3_nt: TGTGCCAGCAGCGCCTCCGGGACAGCGCTCTATGGCTACACCTTC; cdr3_aa: CASSASGTALYGYTF
d_call: TRBD1; clone_size: .; v_call: TRBV6-5; j_call: TRBJ1-1; cdr3_nt: TGTGCCAGCAGTTTATCCGGGACAGCGAACACTGAAGCTTTCTTT; cdr3_aa: CASSLSGTANTEAFF
d_call: TRBD1; clone_size: .; v_call: TRBV7-3; j_call: TRBJ2-3; cdr3_nt: TGTGCCAGCAGCTCCAGGGGACAGGGGCCAGATACGCAGTATTTT; cdr3_aa: CASSSRGQGPDTQYF
d_call: .; clone_size: .; v_call: TRBV6-5; j_call: TRBJ2-1; cdr3_nt: TGTGCCAGCAGTGTATATTCAGGAGGTGATGAGCAGTTCTTC; cdr3_aa: CASSVYSGGDEQFF
d_call: TRBD1; clone_size: .; v_call: TRBV4-1; j_call: TRBJ1-2; cdr3_nt: TGCGCCAGCAGCCAGTACTCCGGACAGGACTATGGCTACACCTTC; cdr3_aa: CASSQYSGQDYGYTF
d_call: TRBD2; clone_size: .; v_call: TRBV6-1; j_call: TRBJ2-1; cdr3_nt: TGTGCCAGCAGTGCCCATAGCGGGGGCACCGACAATGAGCAGTTCTTC; cdr3_aa: CASSAHSGGTDNEQFF
d_call: TRBD1; clone_size: .; v_call: TRBV25-1; j_call: TRBJ1-2; cdr3_nt: TGTGCCAGCAAGGGGGCGCGGTCCTATGGCTACACCTTC; cdr3_aa: CASKGARSYGYTF
d_call: TRBD1; clone_size: .; v_call: TRBV19; j_call: TRBJ1-2; cdr3_nt: TGTGCCAGTAGTATTCGGACAGGGTCTAACTATGGCTACACCTTC; cdr3_aa: CASSIRTGSNYGYTF
d_call: .; clone_size: .; v_call: TRBV7-8; j_call: TRBJ2-2; cdr3_nt: TGTGCCAGCAGCCGTAGTCGGGACACCGGGGAGCTGTTTTTT; cdr3_aa: CASSRSRDTGELFF
d_call: TRBD1; clone_size: .; v_call: TRBV27; j_call: TRBJ1-6; cdr3_nt: TGTGCCAGCAGTTTATCGTTGCAGGGGGCGGCACCCCTCCACTTT; cdr3_aa: CASSLSLQGAAPLHF
d_call: .; clone_size: .; v_call: TRBV11-1; j_call: TRBJ2-2; cdr3_nt: TGTGCCAGCAGCCGACGTACAGGGACCGGGGAGCTGTTTTTT; cdr3_aa: CASSRRTGTGELFF
d_call: .; clone_size: many; v_call: TRBV10-3; j_call: TRBJ1-4; cdr3_nt: TGTGCCATCAGTGAGTCGACGGAAGGACAACACCTGGAAAAACTGTTTTTT; cdr3_aa: CAISESTEGQHLEKLFF
d_call: TRBD1; clone_size: few; v_call: TRBV29-1; j_call: TRBJ2-7; cdr3_nt: TGCAGCGTTGAAAGACAGGGGAACGAGCAGTACTTC; cdr3_aa: CSVERQGNEQYF
d_call: .; clone_size: .; v_call: TRBV5-1; j_call: TRBJ2-3; cdr3_nt: TGCGCCAGCAGCTTGGTCGGAGATACGCAGTATTTT; cdr3_aa: CASSLVGDTQYF
d_call: .; clone_size: once; v_call: TRBV7-8; j_call: TRBJ1-4; cdr3_nt: TGTGCCAGCAGCCCTTTTGAGATCAAGAATGAAAAACTGTTTTTT; cdr3_aa: CASSPFEIKNEKLFF
d_call: .; clone_size: .; v_call: TRBV4-3; j_call: TRBJ1-1; cdr3_nt: TGCGCCAGCAGCCTGAGGGCATTCCAAGGGACTGAAGCTTTCTTT; cdr3_aa: CASSLRAFQGTEAFF
d_call: .; clone_size: .; v_call: TRBV2; j_call: TRBJ1-1; cdr3_nt: TGTGCCACCCTGAAGGAGATGAACACTGAAGCTTTCTTT; cdr3_aa: CATLKEMNTEAFF
d_call: .; clone_size: few; v_call: TRBV5-1; j_call: TRBJ2-2; cdr3_nt: TGCGCCAGCAGCTCCGCGGTAACCGGGGAGCTGTTTTTT; cdr3_aa: CASSSAVTGELFF
d_call: .; clone_size: .; v_call: TRBV4-3; j_call: TRBJ2-3; cdr3_nt: TGCGCCAGCAGCCAAGCTTTACAGGGTCGCATAGATACGCAGTATTTT; cdr3_aa: CASSQALQGRIDTQYF
d_call: TRBD1; clone_size: .; v_call: TRBV4-1; j_call: TRBJ2-3; cdr3_nt: TGCGCCAGCAGCCAAGCTTACAGGGGATATGGCACAGATACGCAGTATTTT; cdr3_aa: CASSQAYRGYGTDTQYF
d_call: .; clone_size: .; v_call: TRBV7-2; j_call: TRBJ1-3; cdr3_nt: TGTGCCAGCAGCCGGGATGCTGGAAACACCATATATTTT; cdr3_aa: CASSRDAGNTIYF
d_call: .; clone_size: .; v_call: TRBV15; j_call: TRBJ1-2; cdr3_nt: TGTGCCACCAGCAGAGATCGGGGGGGACCGCTTAGGGTCTATGGCTACACCTTC; cdr3_aa: CATSRDRGGPLRVYGYTF
d_call: .; clone_size: .; v_call: TRBV7-3; j_call: TRBJ2-5; cdr3_nt: TGTGCCAGCAGCTTAGCTAGCAGAGAGACCCAGTACTTC; cdr3_aa: CASSLASRETQYF
d_call: TRBD1; clone_size: .; v_call: TRBV19; j_call: TRBJ2-7; cdr3_nt: TGTGCCAGTAGTGCACGGACCGGGACAGGGTTCTACGAGCAGTACTTC; cdr3_aa: CASSARTGTGFYEQYF
d_call: .; clone_size: few; v_call: TRBV30; j_call: TRBJ1-4; cdr3_nt: TGTGCCTGGAGTGCCAGGGGAAAACTGTTTTTT; cdr3_aa: CAWSARGKLFF
d_call: TRBD1; clone_size: .; v_call: TRBV2; j_call: TRBJ1-5; cdr3_nt: TGTGCCAGCAGAGACGGGACAGGGAGCAATCAGCCCCAGCATTTT; cdr3_aa: CASRDGTGSNQPQHF
d_call: TRBD1; clone_size: .; v_call: TRBV7-9; j_call: TRBJ1-1; cdr3_nt: TGTGCCAGCAGCCGTGGCGGGACAGGGGGGAACACTGAAGCTTTCTTT; cdr3_aa: CASSRGGTGGNTEAFF
d_call: .; clone_size: .; v_call: TRBV7-2; j_call: TRBJ2-4; cdr3_nt: TGTGCCAGCAGCTTAGCGGGCAGGGGAAGCATTCAGTACTTC; cdr3_aa: CASSLAGRGSIQYF